This T cell receptor (beta chain) was found in a study of OX40 agonist ivuxolimab in advanced cancers. Remarks on this clone: Its specificity is not known.

Study observations and caveats: No determination was made of the antigen specificity of the expanded peripheral T cells.

On cycle 4 day 1 and cycle 7 day 1, as well as at baseline, blood was sampled. Data came from immunoSEQ multiplex PCR; TCRdb stores just in-frame clones and leaves some out. The sample comprises about 100,000 clones, 91% of which are singletons, and about 0.49% rests with the top ten. Germline-derived CDR1 and CDR2 are SGHRS and YFSETQ. With 3 bases removed from V and 1 base from J, the gap between germline ends came to 17 bases. This CDR3 has 16 residues. The material was CD4+ or CD8+ T cells sorted from blood, obtained in a trial of the OX40 agonist ivuxolimab. The J gene is TRBJ2-7, the V gene TRBV5-1, with a tentative D call TRBD2 (6 bases). This receptor was taken from an adult with an advanced solid tumor such as melanoma, head and neck, liver or kidney cancer. The CDR3 nucleotides are TGCGCCAGCAGCTCGGGAGTTCCCCAAAGGTCCTACGAGCAGTACTTC. This gives the protein CASSSGVPQRSYEQYF.